These 19 T cell receptor beta chains came from one sample sequenced in a study of OX40 agonist ivuxolimab in advanced cancers. TCRdb keeps only in-frame clones here, not all; method: immunoSEQ multiplex PCR. Counted here are approximately 100,000 clones, roughly 87% occurring once; the ten biggest clones make up around 1.5%. This specimen consisted of CD4+ or CD8+ T cells sorted from blood, obtained in a trial of the OX40 agonist ivuxolimab. Receptors were obtained from an adult with an advanced solid tumor such as melanoma, head and neck, liver or kidney cancer.

The V and J genes are TRBV19 and TRBJ2-3; 12 bases align to TRBD1. Germline CDR1 reads LNHDA; CDR2 reads SQIVND (reference sequence). V lost 5 bases and J lost 6; bases outside the gene matches: 6. The CDR3 extends over 15 amino acids. CDR3 sequence: CASSVGTGGGDTQYF. The CDR3 region has the DNA TGTGCCAGTAGTGTCGGGACAGGGGGCGGGGATACGCAGTATTTT.

The CDR3 DNA is TGTGCCAGCAGCTTAGGGGACAGGACTCGTGAGCAGTACTTC. Its translation: CASSLGDRTREQYF. V is TRBV11-1 and J is TRBJ2-7; 8 bases align to TRBD1. Germline V gives CDR1 SGHAT, CDR2 FQDESV (reference sequence). This CDR3 has 14 residues. V lost 1 base, J lost 7 bases, and 6 bases stayed unmatched. The whole variable domain, filled in from reference TRBV11-1 and TRBJ2-7, reads EAEVAQSPRYKITEKSQAVAFWCDPISGHATLYWYRQILGQGPELLVQFQDESVVDDSQLPKDRFSAERLKGVDSTLKIQPAELGDSAMYLCASSLGDRTREQYFGPGTRLTVT.

V and J are TRBV6-5 and TRBJ2-3; D remains unclear. The CDR3 is 14 amino acids. Germline values: CDR1 MNHEY, CDR2 SVGAGI. Trimming pared 0 bases from V and 2 bases from J, leaving 6 bases between. For the CDR3, the DNA is TGTGCCAGCAGTTACTCCTCCTCCACAGATACGCAGTATTTT. This translates into CASSYSSSTDTQYF.

The V gene is TRBV30, the J gene TRBJ2-7; tentative D call: TRBD2 (6 bases). The CDR3 sequence is 11 residues long. Per germline, CDR1 GTSNPN and CDR2 SVGIG (reference sequence). V was trimmed by 4 bases and J by 6 bases, leaving 10 bases between them. The CDR3 sequence: CAWTLGGEQYF. CDR3 coding DNA: TGTGCCTGGACGCTGGGGGGCGAGCAGTACTTC.

This clone occurred a few times. V and J are TRBV29-1 and TRBJ2-3, with 16 bases lining up with TRBD2. Germline assignment: CDR1 SQVTM and CDR2 ANQGSEA. V shed 4 bases, J shed 1 base, and the junction held 5 bases outside the gene matches. This CDR3 region has 17 residues. The chain's CDR3 is CSVGGTSGRVRTDTQYF. For the CDR3, the DNA is TGCAGCGTTGGAGGGACTAGCGGGAGGGTCCGCACAGATACGCAGTATTTT.

The rearrangement joins TRBV29-1 to TRBJ2-7; D remains ambiguous. V was trimmed by 1 base and J by 6 bases, leaving 13 bases between them. The CDR3 sequence is 13 residues long. CDR1 is SQVTM and CDR2 is ANQGSEA in the germline V gene. CDR3 sequence (DNA): TGCAGCGTTGAAGTCGGCACCCCCGGCGAGCAGTACTTC. Protein: CSVEVGTPGEQYF.

This clone appeared once. The chain carries TRBV10-2 and TRBJ1-5; 7 bases align to TRBD1. This CDR3 is built from 15 residues. Germline CDR1 and CDR2: WSHSY and SAAADI. Trimming took 1 base from V and 6 from J; bases not matched to a gene: 6. CDR3 sequence: CASSEWAGGFQPQHF. In nucleotides, the CDR3 is TGCGCCAGCAGTGAGTGGGCAGGGGGTTTTCAGCCCCAGCATTTT.

The CDR3 here is CASRPSSGSGADTQYF. CDR3 nucleotides: TGTGCCAGCAGACCCTCTAGCGGGAGTGGCGCAGATACGCAGTATTTT. This chain connects TRBV28 to TRBJ2-3; 10 bases line up with TRBD2. Trimming cost V 6 bases and J 4 bases; bases outside gene matches: 10. CDR1 and CDR2 from the germline V gene are MDHEN and SYDVKM. CDR3 length equals 16 residues.

V and J are TRBV6-5 and TRBJ2-5; D is unclear. This CDR3 has 11 amino acids. V dropped 2 bases and J dropped 3 bases, with 1 base sitting between them. Looked up from germline, CDR1 is MNHEY and CDR2 is SVGAGI. CDR3 nucleotides: TGTGCCAGCAGTTACGAAGAGACCCAGTACTTC. It specifies CASSYEETQYF.

CDR3 coding DNA: TGTGCCAGCAGTTACTCGAGGGCGGAAAACTATGGCTACACCTTC. It translates to CASSYSRAENYGYTF. The chain is built from TRBV6-5 and TRBJ1-2; D call uncertain. V gave up 0 bases and J gave up 2 bases, with 10 bases separating them. There are 15 residues in the CDR3. Looked up from germline, CDR1 is MNHEY and CDR2 is SVGAGI.

The chain couples TRBV11-3 to TRBJ2-5, with 8 bases that match TRBD2. V shed 5 bases and J 0 bases; nucleotides not matched to a gene: 5. Germline CDR1 SGHNT, CDR2 YENEEA. The CDR3 spans 15 residues. In DNA form, the CDR3 reads TGTGCCAGCAGCCCGGGGGGGGGTTACCAAGAGACCCAGTACTTC. It is translated as CASSPGGGYQETQYF.

This clone appeared a single time. The chain uses TRBV18 and TRBJ2-1, with TRBD2 matching over 9 bases. The germline V gene has CDR1 KGHSH and CDR2 LQKENI. With V trimmed by 0 bases and J by 3 bases, 3 bases remained unmatched. This CDR3 has 16 residues. DNA of the CDR3: TGTGCCAGCTCACCACCGGGCGGGAGGGACTACAATGAGCAGTTCTTC. Its protein is CASSPPGGRDYNEQFF.

This clone was counted a single time. The chain carries TRBV19 and TRBJ1-3; 7 positions agree with TRBD1. Germline V lookup: CDR1 LNHDA, CDR2 SQIVND (reference sequence). The V gene end was trimmed by 5 bases and the J gene end by 8 bases; junction bases not matched to a gene: 6. The CDR3 is 13 residues long. This chain's CDR3 is CASSSGQGDTIYF. Written as DNA, the CDR3 is TGTGCCAGTAGTTCGGGTCAGGGGGACACCATATATTTT.

The V gene is TRBV11-1, the J gene TRBJ2-7; D unresolved. This CDR3 comprises 15 residues. Trimming stripped 0 bases from V and 3 bases from J, with 12 bases between. The germline V gene has CDR1 SGHAT and CDR2 FQDESV (reference sequence). The CDR3 is CASSLAATPIYEQYF. The CDR3 region has the DNA TGTGCCAGCAGCTTAGCAGCGACGCCTATCTACGAGCAGTACTTC.

The chain links TRBV19 to TRBJ2-1; TRBD2 agrees at 10 bases. V lost 2 bases, J lost 3 bases, and 7 bases stayed unmatched. The CDR3 is 17 residues long. CDR1 and CDR2 (germline): LNHDA, SQIVND (reference sequence). CDR3 protein: CASSITSGNFGYNEQFF. In DNA form, the CDR3 reads TGTGCCAGTAGTATAACTAGCGGGAATTTCGGCTACAATGAGCAGTTCTTC.

As concerns this clone: Its ends do not fully match the called genes, so a read error is possible. The rearrangement joins TRBV6-1 to TRBJ1-4; the match to TRBD1 covers 7 bases. Germline V gene sequence: CDR1 MNHNS, CDR2 SASEGT. The CDR3 covers 16 residues. The CDR3 DNA sequence: TGTGCCAGCAGCGAAGTGACAGGGCGGGGTAATGAAAAACTGTTTTTT. Translated: CASSEVTGRGNEKLFF.

The rearrangement links TRBV7-2 to TRBJ2-7; tentatively, D is TRBD1 (6 bases). This CDR3 has 16 residues. Germline V lookup: CDR1 SGHTA, CDR2 FQGNSA. Trimming left V 2 bases short and J 5 bases short, with 19 bases between. Written as DNA, the CDR3 is TGTGCCAGCAGCTTATTCGGTCCAGGGGCCGTAGACGAGCAGTACTTC. Its protein product is CASSLFGPGAVDEQYF.

This CDR3 reads CASSSRAGGFANEKLFF. For the CDR3, the DNA is TGTGCCAGTAGTTCCCGGGCAGGGGGCTTTGCTAATGAAAAACTGTTTTTT. This chain uses TRBV19 with TRBJ1-4, with 8 bases identical to TRBD1. The CDR3 is 17 amino acids. After removal of 5 bases from V and 3 bases from J, the junction contained 11 bases not matched to a gene. The germline CDR1 and CDR2 sequences are LNHDA and SQIVND (reference sequence).

The chain uses TRBV4-2 and TRBJ2-7, with TRBD1 as a possible D gene (6 bases). V lost 0 bases and J lost 6, with 21 bases in between. The V gene's germline CDR1 is LGHNA and CDR2 YNFKEQ. This CDR3 spans 17 amino acids. The CDR3 coding sequence is TGTGCCAGCAGCCAAGATTTCCAGGGGTCCTCAAGCCCCGAGCAGTACTTC. It specifies CASSQDFQGSSSPEQYF.